The rows below give T cell receptor beta chains drawn from one sample of a study of technical replicates of blood from a handful of donors. The table came from immunoSEQ multiplex PCR; TCRdb's copy has only in-frame clones and leaves some out. This table holds tens of thousands of clones, about 97% found once. Sequenced: T cells isolated from PBMCs. The origin of the receptors is a human donor in good health. Each CDR3 is given with its conserved first and last residue. D genes are given only for firm matches. Expanded clones get a size class; other rows say once, few or many, or leave the size out.

V	D	J	size	CDR3	DNA
TRBV19	NA	TRBJ2-1	NA	CASSIGQNNEQFF	TGTGCCAGTAGTATTGGCCAGAACAATGAGCAGTTCTTC
TRBV30	TRBD1	TRBJ1-1	once	CAWSRGWDRLWTEAFF	TGTGCCTGGAGTCGTGGGTGGGACAGATTGTGGACTGAAGCTTTCTTT
TRBV4-1	NA	TRBJ1-1	NA	CASSQGGGMNTEAFF	TGCGCCAGCAGCCAAGGGGGAGGGATGAACACTGAAGCTTTCTTT
TRBV7-2	NA	TRBJ2-7	NA	CASSLEWDNEQYF	TGTGCCAGCAGCTTAGAATGGGACAACGAGCAGTACTTC
TRBV9	TRBD1	TRBJ2-7	NA	CASSVGQTYEQYF	TGTGCCAGCAGCGTGGGACAGACCTACGAGCAGTACTTC
TRBV28	TRBD1	TRBJ1-5	once	CASIRQGARNQPQHF	TGTGCCAGCATCCGACAGGGGGCGCGAAATCAGCCCCAGCATTTT
TRBV10-3	TRBD2	TRBJ2-2	NA	CAISVGREGTGELFF	TGTGCCATCAGTGTAGGCAGGGAGGGGACCGGGGAGCTGTTTTTT
TRBV11-3	NA	TRBJ1-2	NA	CASSLDGGSSYGYTF	TGTGCCAGCAGCTTAGATGGGGGGTCGAGCTATGGCTACACCTTC
TRBV28	NA	TRBJ2-7	NA	CASSLSVINEQYF	TGTGCCAGCAGTTTATCGGTCATCAACGAGCAGTACTTC
TRBV7-9	NA	TRBJ1-4	NA	CASSSRQVVNEKLFF	TGTGCCAGCAGCTCCCGACAGGTGGTAAATGAAAAACTGTTTTTT
TRBV18	TRBD1	TRBJ2-4	NA	CASSPGQGFLAKNIQYF	TGTGCCAGCTCACCAGGACAGGGGTTTTTAGCCAAAAACATTCAGTACTTC
TRBV5-1	TRBD2	TRBJ2-3	NA	CASSLAGGIDTQYF	TGCGCCAGCAGCTTAGCGGGAGGGATAGATACGCAGTATTTT
TRBV19	TRBD1	TRBJ2-1	NA	CATKTDRDYNEQFF	TGTGCCACTAAGACGGACAGGGACTACAATGAGCAGTTCTTC
TRBV9	NA	TRBJ2-6	NA	CASSGGPNSGANVLTF	TGTGCCAGCAGCGGGGGCCCTAACTCTGGGGCCAACGTCCTGACTTTC
TRBV7-9	NA	TRBJ2-1	NA	CASSFGEQFF	TGTGCCAGCAGCTTTGGCGAGCAGTTCTTC
TRBV2	NA	TRBJ2-2	NA	CASRRNTGELFF	TGTGCCAGCCGTAGAAACACCGGGGAGCTGTTTTTT
TRBV5-8	NA	TRBJ1-5	NA	CASSMSGRKYQPQHF	TGTGCCAGCAGCATGAGCGGACGGAAGTATCAGCCCCAGCATTTT
TRBV29-1	TRBD1	TRBJ2-1	NA	CSVDTGETNEQFF	TGCAGCGTTGATACAGGGGAAACCAATGAGCAGTTCTTC
TRBV4-1	TRBD2	TRBJ2-5	NA	CASSQVLREVQETQYF	TGCGCCAGCAGCCAAGTGCTACGGGAGGTCCAAGAGACCCAGTACTTC
TRBV9	TRBD1	TRBJ1-3	NA	CASSVGAGGRSFSGNTIYF	TGTGCCAGCAGCGTAGGGGCAGGGGGACGGTCATTTTCTGGAAACACCATATATTTT
TRBV28	NA	TRBJ2-1	NA	CASPGGSGEQFF	TGTGCCAGCCCCGGGGGATCTGGAGAGCAGTTCTTC
TRBV10-3	TRBD1	TRBJ2-7	NA	CAIRNDRAPYEQYF	TGTGCCATCAGAAATGACAGGGCCCCCTACGAGCAGTACTTC
TRBV7-2	TRBD2	TRBJ2-5	NA	CASSPRGGGGQETQYF	TGTGCCAGCAGCCCGCGGGGGGGCGGGGGCCAAGAGACCCAGTACTTC
TRBV6-4	TRBD1	TRBJ1-1	once	CASSKTGETEAFF	TGTGCCAGCAGTAAAACAGGGGAGACTGAAGCTTTCTTT
TRBV7-2	TRBD1	TRBJ1-2	NA	CASSLITGGANIYGYTF	TGTGCCAGCAGCTTAATCACAGGGGGCGCCAACATCTATGGCTACACCTTC
TRBV6-5	NA	TRBJ2-1	NA	CASSYSGQLNEQFF	TGTGCCAGCAGTTACTCCGGACAGCTCAATGAGCAGTTCTTC
TRBV9	TRBD2	TRBJ2-3	NA	CASSLNSGSTDTQYF	TGTGCCAGCAGCCTCAATAGCGGGAGCACAGATACGCAGTATTTT
TRBV10-3	NA	TRBJ1-3	once	CAISVDRGTGNTIYF	TGTGCCATCAGTGTTGATCGGGGTACTGGAAACACCATATATTTT
TRBV6-5	TRBD1	TRBJ2-3	NA	CASSSDRVADTQYF	TGTGCCAGCAGTTCGGACAGGGTGGCAGATACGCAGTATTTT
TRBV4-1	TRBD2	TRBJ2-1	NA	CASSQEWSSGMDEQFF	TGCGCCAGCAGCCAAGAGTGGTCTAGCGGGATGGATGAGCAGTTCTTC
TRBV6-1	TRBD1	TRBJ2-1	NA	CASSEEETGSNEQFF	TGTGCCAGCAGTGAAGAGGAGACAGGGTCGAATGAGCAGTTCTTC
TRBV5-1	TRBD2	TRBJ2-3	NA	CASSGRTSEDTQYF	TGCGCCAGCAGCGGAAGAACTAGCGAAGATACGCAGTATTTT
TRBV29-1	TRBD1	TRBJ1-2	once	CSFSLTGRNGYTF	TGCAGCTTCTCCCTGACAGGGAGGAATGGCTACACCTTC
TRBV9	NA	TRBJ2-1	NA	CASSVEAGEYNEQFF	TGTGCCAGCAGCGTAGAGGCAGGGGAATACAATGAGCAGTTCTTC
TRBV7-2	NA	TRBJ1-1	NA	CASSSNRDTTEAFF	TGTGCCAGCAGCTCCAACAGGGATACCACTGAAGCTTTCTTT
TRBV4-2	TRBD2	TRBJ2-1	NA	CASSPPAGVENEQFF	TGTGCCAGCAGCCCTCCAGCGGGAGTGGAAAATGAGCAGTTCTTC
TRBV4-1	NA	TRBJ2-1	NA	CASSQDRGGNLYNEQFF	TGCGCCAGCAGCCAAGATAGGGGCGGGAATCTATACAATGAGCAGTTCTTC
TRBV4-1	NA	TRBJ2-2	NA	CASSQENRGGTGELFF	TGCGCCAGCAGCCAAGAAAACCGAGGAGGGACCGGGGAGCTGTTTTTT
TRBV7-2	TRBD1	TRBJ2-1	NA	CASSSWTGPNEQFF	TGTGCCAGCAGCTCTTGGACAGGACCCAATGAGCAGTTCTTC
TRBV29-1	NA	TRBJ2-7	NA	CSASGGDEQYF	TGCAGCGCATCTGGGGGCGACGAGCAGTACTTC
TRBV9	TRBD1	TRBJ2-7	NA	CASSSDRTPYEQYF	TGTGCCAGCAGCTCGGACAGGACGCCCTACGAGCAGTACTTC
TRBV7-7	TRBD1	TRBJ2-3	NA	CASSLRQGRTDTQYF	TGTGCCAGCAGCTTGAGACAGGGTCGGACAGATACGCAGTATTTT
TRBV6-5	TRBD2	TRBJ2-3	NA	CACGGRTDTQYF	TGTGCCTGTGGCGGGAGGACAGATACGCAGTATTTT
TRBV5-8	NA	TRBJ2-1	NA	CASNPGYNEQFF	TGTGCCAGCAACCCAGGGTACAATGAGCAGTTCTTC
TRBV11-2	TRBD1	TRBJ2-7	NA	CASSRKGGTGGYEQYF	TGTGCCAGCAGCCGTAAGGGTGGGACAGGGGGCTACGAGCAGTACTTC
TRBV18	NA	TRBJ2-7	NA	CASSPLEGLGYEQYF	TGTGCCAGCTCCCCACTAGAGGGCCTTGGGTACGAGCAGTACTTC
TRBV11-3	TRBD2	TRBJ2-1	NA	CASSLAAGVNEQFF	TGTGCCAGCAGCTTAGCAGCGGGGGTTAATGAGCAGTTCTTC
TRBV5-1	NA	TRBJ1-1	NA	CASSSKGDRSTEAFF	TGCGCCAGCAGCTCAAAGGGGGATCGAAGCACTGAAGCTTTCTTT
TRBV19	TRBD1	TRBJ1-2	NA	CASMGQAMGYTF	TGTGCCAGTATGGGACAGGCTATGGGCTACACCTTC
TRBV11-2	NA	TRBJ2-7	NA	CASSLSTDFYEQYF	TGTGCCAGCAGCTTATCAACAGATTTCTACGAGCAGTACTTC
TRBV10-3	NA	TRBJ1-2	NA	CAISESLDVFNYGYTF	TGTGCCATCAGTGAGTCTCTAGATGTCTTTAACTATGGCTACACCTTC
TRBV9	TRBD1	TRBJ1-2	NA	CASSVELTGSYGYTF	TGTGCCAGCAGCGTAGAGTTGACAGGGAGCTATGGCTACACCTTC
TRBV9	NA	TRBJ2-7	NA	CASSVAWEVIYEQYF	TGTGCCAGCAGCGTAGCGTGGGAGGTAATCTACGAGCAGTACTTC
TRBV6-5	NA	TRBJ2-2	NA	CASSAGPLNTGELFF	TGTGCCAGCAGTGCGGGACCCTTGAACACCGGGGAGCTGTTTTTT
TRBV27	NA	TRBJ1-1	NA	CASSLGGRAFF	TGTGCCAGCAGTCTCGGGGGGAGGGCTTTCTTT
TRBV5-8	NA	TRBJ2-2	NA	CASSLHRGREGSGELFF	TGTGCCAGCAGCTTGCATCGTGGACGGGAAGGGTCGGGGGAGCTGTTTTTT
TRBV5-5	NA	TRBJ1-2	NA	CASSLERYYGYTF	TGTGCCAGCAGCTTGGAGAGGTACTATGGCTACACCTTC
TRBV19	NA	TRBJ2-1	NA	CASSSTSNEQFF	TGTGCCAGTAGTAGCACTAGCAATGAGCAGTTCTTC
TRBV30	TRBD1	TRBJ1-5	NA	CAWSVQGNQPQHF	TGTGCCTGGAGTGTACAGGGGAATCAGCCCCAGCATTTT